The 30 T cell receptor beta chains reported below all come from one sample, sequenced in a study of beta chain features in type 1 diabetes. The isolated RNA, all of it, was reverse transcribed, so expressed TCRB transcripts were what got sequenced. The assay was immunoSEQ multiplex PCR, and TCRdb's table has in-frame clones only and misses some. The sample yields 680,000 or so clones, around 15% seen once. No antigen is known for these receptors. Study conclusions and caveats: Shortening that was moderate but significant affected the TCRB CDR3s of Type 1 diabetes patients in all four CD4+ subsets.

The sample comprised naive CD4+ T cells from blood. These receptor sequences come from a man between 18 and 29 years old with type 1 diabetes.

This clone was seen a handful of times. The genes are TRBV6-1 and TRBJ2-5; D might be TRBD1 (6 bases). There are 15 residues in the CDR3. V lost 3 bases and J 3 bases, leaving 14 bases between the germline ends. Germline CDR1 and CDR2: MNHNS and SASEGT. The CDR3 coding sequence is TGTGCCAGCAGTGAGAGTCGCAGGGGTAAAGAGACCCAGTACTTC. It encodes CASSESRRGKETQYF.

The chain recombines TRBV14 with TRBJ1-4, with no clear D. Germline CDR1 SGHDN, CDR2 FVKESK. Trimming left V 6 bases short and J 0 bases short, with 5 bases between. The CDR3 is 13 amino acids. CDR3 in DNA: TGTGCCAGCAGTCCTACAACTAATGAAAAACTGTTTTTT. It is translated as CASSPTTNEKLFF.

This chain uses TRBV27 with TRBJ1-2; TRBD1 matches 9 bases. The CDR3 has 15 residues. Germline V gives CDR1 MNHEY, CDR2 SMNVEV (reference sequence). V trimming: 5 bases; J trimming: 7 bases; junction bases outside the gene matches: 11. This chain's CDR3 is CASSGALQGAFGYTF. CDR3 nucleotide sequence: TGTGCCAGCAGTGGGGCCCTACAGGGGGCATTTGGCTACACCTTC.

The gene calls are TRBV2 and TRBJ1-2, with D perhaps matching TRBD1 (5 bases). V lost 9 bases, J lost 1 base, and 6 bases lay in between. This CDR3 contains 11 residues. Germline V gives CDR1 SNHLY, CDR2 FYNNEI. The CDR3 DNA is TGTGCCAGGGGGGGTAACTATGGCTACACCTTC. This sequence encodes CARGGNYGYTF.

The rearrangement links TRBV19 to TRBJ2-2; the D call may be TRBD1 or TRBD2 (5 bases each). CDR1 is LNHDA and CDR2 is SQIVND in the germline V gene (reference sequence). V dropped 5 bases and J dropped 6 bases, with 7 bases sitting between them. This CDR3 is 12 amino acids long. The chain's CDR3 is CASSLGAGELFF. In DNA form, the CDR3 reads TGTGCCAGTAGTCTGGGGGCCGGGGAGCTGTTTTTT.

This clone was seen a handful of times. The rearrangement uses TRBV4-1 and TRBJ2-1; D call uncertain. This CDR3 region has 17 residues. Germline V lookup: CDR1 MGHRA, CDR2 YSYEKL. Between the trimmed V and J ends, which lost 0 bases and 3 bases, there was a span of 15 bases. This CDR3 reads CASSQEVQATYYNEQFF. Written as DNA, the CDR3 is TGCGCCAGCAGCCAAGAGGTTCAGGCGACCTACTACAATGAGCAGTTCTTC.

The rearrangement links TRBV11-3 to TRBJ1-6, with D unclear. Germline CDR1 reads SGHNT; CDR2 reads YENEEA. Trimming stripped 5 bases from V and 7 bases from J, with 15 bases between. The CDR3 spans 15 residues. The CDR3 bases are TGTGCCAGCAGCCTACACAGCGGGCAGAATTCACCCCTCCACTTT. Amino acid sequence: CASSLHSGQNSPLHF.

The V call is TRBV4-1, the J call TRBJ2-7, with TRBD1 matching 12 bases. V was pared by 3 bases and J by 7 bases, with 10 bases of the junction left unmatched. Germline CDR1 and CDR2: MGHRA and YSYEKL. The CDR3 runs to 16 residues. CDR3 in DNA: TGCGCCAGCAGCCAGCAGCCGGGACAGGGGGCGCGGGAGCAGTACTTC. Its translation: CASSQQPGQGAREQYF.

The genes are TRBV5-1 and TRBJ2-1; 12 bases fit TRBD2. The V and J ends lost 3 bases and 4 bases, in that order; junction bases with no gene match: 5. This CDR3 is 16 amino acids long. The V gene's germline CDR1 is SGHRS and CDR2 YFSETQ. CDR3 sequence: CASSSTGTSGYNEQFF. The CDR3 region has the DNA TGCGCCAGCAGCTCTACCGGGACTAGCGGGTACAATGAGCAGTTCTTC.

The table lists this clone with a few counts. The chain combines TRBV7-2 with TRBJ1-4; TRBD1 might be the D (5 bases). The CDR3 loop spans 14 amino acids. CDR1 and CDR2 (germline): SGHTA, FQGNSA. Between the trimmed V and J ends, which lost 4 bases and 6 bases, there was a span of 12 bases. CDR3 sequence (DNA): TGTGCCAGCAGCTCGCGGGGAGGGGATGAAAAACTGTTTTTT. It is translated as CASSSRGGDEKLFF.

The table lists this clone with a few counts. The chain joins TRBV2 to TRBJ2-3, with unresolved D. This CDR3 has 11 residues. Between the trimmed V and J ends, which lost 7 bases and 4 bases, there was a span of 6 bases. Per germline, CDR1 SNHLY and CDR2 FYNNEI. The CDR3, as DNA: TGTGCCAGCAAACTCGCAGATACGCAGTATTTT. Its translation: CASKLADTQYF.

The rearrangement joins TRBV19 to TRBJ2-1, with D unclear. The CDR3 covers 12 residues. Trimming took 6 bases from V and 5 from J, leaving 8 bases between them. Germline V CDR1 and CDR2: LNHDA, SQIVND (reference sequence). The CDR3 DNA follows: TGTGCCAGTAGGCCGGGCCACAATGAGCAGTTCTTC. It specifies CASRPGHNEQFF.

A single count supports this clone. The chain employs TRBV6-4 and TRBJ1-1, with TRBD1 identical over 9 bases. V shed 6 bases, J shed 4 bases, and the junction held 6 bases outside the gene matches. This CDR3 spans 14 amino acids. Germline V gene sequence: CDR1 MRHNA, CDR2 SNTAGT. Written as DNA, the CDR3 is TGTGCCAGCAGAGCACAGGGGGCAACCACTGAAGCTTTCTTT. Protein: CASRAQGATTEAFF.

The rearrangement joins TRBV9 to TRBJ2-7, with D possibly being TRBD1 (6 bases). Germline lookup yields CDR1 SGDLS and CDR2 YYNGEE. CDR3 length equals 13 residues. V shed 2 bases and J shed 5 bases, with 11 bases lying between them. CDR3 protein: CASSVGTSHEQYF. In nucleotides, the CDR3 is TGTGCCAGCAGCGTGGGGACATCGCACGAGCAGTACTTC.

The V call is TRBV6-5, the J call TRBJ1-1, with TRBD1 as a possible D gene (5 bases). Deletions cut 8 bases from V and 5 bases from J, with 12 bases between. CDR1 is MNHEY and CDR2 is SVGAGI in the germline V gene. CDR3 length equals 12 residues. Here the CDR3 reads CASRGGVTEAFF. As DNA, the CDR3 is TGTGCCAGCCGGGGGGGTGTAACTGAAGCTTTCTTT.

CDR3 sequence reads: CASTLQGAENSPLHF. CDR3 nucleotides: TGTGCCAGCACCTTACAGGGGGCGGAGAATTCACCCCTCCACTTT. The chain employs TRBV2 and TRBJ1-6; 9 bases fit TRBD1. Germline V gene data show CDR1 as SNHLY and CDR2 as FYNNEI. The V gene end was trimmed by 7 bases and the J gene end by 7 bases; junction bases not matched to a gene: 8. CDR3 length equals 15 residues.

In the case of this clone: The identical CDR3 is also encoded by other nucleotide sequences in the sample. V usage is TRBV20-1 and J usage is TRBJ1-1; D remains unclear. Germline V gene data show CDR1 as DFQATT and CDR2 as SNEGSKA (reference sequence). This CDR3 has 11 amino acids. The germline V and J ends were trimmed by 3 bases and 5 bases, with 7 bases remaining between them. The CDR3 sequence: CSASRVTEAFF. DNA for the CDR3: TGCAGTGCTAGTCGGGTTACTGAAGCTTTCTTT.

The chain recombines TRBV6-5 with TRBJ1-6; D is unresolved. Germline CDR1 MNHEY, CDR2 SVGAGI. Between the trimmed V and J ends, which lost 0 bases and 7 bases, there was a span of 10 bases. The CDR3 is 15 amino acids. CDR3 protein: CASSYSAGRNSPLHF. In DNA, the CDR3 is TGTGCCAGCAGTTACTCGGCAGGCCGAAATTCACCCCTCCACTTT.

This clone was detected only a few times. This chain joins TRBV4-1 and TRBJ1-2; 7 bases fit TRBD1. With 4 bases clipped from V and 3 bases from J, the junction kept 11 bases outside the gene matches. Germline loops: CDR1 MGHRA, CDR2 YSYEKL. CDR3 length: 16 residues. In nucleotides, the CDR3 is TGCGCCAGCAGCCGAACCCCAACAGGGGTCGACTATGGCTACACCTTC. Its translation is CASSRTPTGVDYGYTF.

This clone was counted between two and nine times. V usage is TRBV28 and J usage is TRBJ2-7, with D tentatively TRBD1 or TRBD2 (5 bases each). This CDR3 has 14 residues. Trimming removed 2 bases at V and 1 base at J, with 9 bases between. CDR1 and CDR2 (germline): MDHEN, SYDVKM. The CDR3: CASSLGTESYEQYF. The DNA of the CDR3 is TGTGCCAGCAGTTTAGGGACGGAATCCTACGAGCAGTACTTC.

The CDR3 DNA reads TGTGCCACCAGCAGAGATTGGACAGGTCTCTACGAGCAGTACTTC. Translation gives CATSRDWTGLYEQYF. The genes are TRBV15 and TRBJ2-7; TRBD1 aligns across 7 bases. The CDR3 loop spans 15 amino acids. The germline V gene has CDR1 LNHNV and CDR2 YYDKDF (reference sequence). V shed 0 bases, J shed 3 bases, and the junction held 5 bases outside the gene matches.

The V and J genes are TRBV4-1 and TRBJ2-1, with TRBD1 matching over 7 bases. With V trimmed by 3 bases and J by 4 bases, 3 bases remained unmatched. CDR1 is MGHRA and CDR2 is YSYEKL in the germline V gene. The CDR3 consists of 14 residues. This CDR3 reads CASSHPDRYNEQFF. The CDR3 region has the DNA TGCGCCAGCAGCCATCCGGACAGGTACAATGAGCAGTTCTTC.

The chain has TRBV10-3 and TRBJ2-6; the D is unclear. CDR3 length: 16 amino acids. V dropped 9 bases and J dropped 0 bases, with 15 bases sitting between them. The germline gives CDR1 ENHRY, CDR2 SYGVKD. CDR3 in DNA: TGTGCCATTTCCGAGGACCTTAGCTCTGGGGCCAACGTCCTGACTTTC. Translation: CAISEDLSSGANVLTF.

On this clone itself: Additional DNA sequences in this sample encode the identical CDR3. The chain recombines TRBV29-1 with TRBJ1-1; no clear D. The germline V and J ends were trimmed by 6 bases and 0 bases, with 11 bases remaining between them. CDR1 and CDR2 from the germline V gene are SQVTM and ANQGSEA. The CDR3 is 13 residues long. Here the CDR3 DNA reads TGCAGCGTCGTTGGACGGATGAACACTGAAGCTTTCTTT. Protein sequence: CSVVGRMNTEAFF.

This sequence joins TRBV19 and TRBJ2-2; D gene uncertain. The CDR3 is 14 amino acids. CDR1 LNHDA and CDR2 SQIVND come from the germline V gene (reference sequence). Deletions cut 9 bases from V and 1 base from J, with 12 bases between. The CDR3 region is CASNKGLNTGELFF. The DNA of the CDR3 is TGTGCCAGCAACAAAGGGCTGAACACCGGGGAGCTGTTTTTT.

This clone was detected a few times. The rearrangement uses TRBV5-1 and TRBJ2-7; unclear D gene. CDR1 is SGHRS and CDR2 is YFSETQ in the germline V gene. The CDR3 is 13 amino acids. Trimming stripped 3 bases from V and 4 bases from J, with 11 bases between. CDR3: CASSYGSQYEQYF. DNA of the CDR3: TGCGCCAGCAGCTACGGCAGCCAATACGAGCAGTACTTC.

This clone was found a few times. The CDR3 DNA reads TGTGCCAGCAGCTTATTGGGACTAGCGGCCTCCTACAATGAGCAGTTCTTC. It specifies CASSLLGLAASYNEQFF. This chain joins TRBV7-2 and TRBJ2-1; 11 bases agree with TRBD2. There are 17 residues in the CDR3. The germline CDR1 and CDR2 sequences are SGHTA and FQGNSA. Losses at the gene ends were 2 bases for V and 0 bases for J; bases not matched to a gene: 3.

This clone came up a few times. The rearrangement uses TRBV10-3 and TRBJ1-5; TRBD1 agrees at 10 bases. Trimming cost V 7 bases and J 3 bases; bases outside gene matches: 6. The germline V gene has CDR1 ENHRY and CDR2 SYGVKD. This CDR3 is built from 15 residues. The CDR3 here is CAIKSGTGDNQPQHF. CDR3 coding DNA: TGTGCCATCAAGTCCGGGACAGGGGACAATCAGCCCCAGCATTTT.

The CDR3 spells CASSQRDLTLGQPQHF. Written as DNA, the CDR3 is TGCGCCAGCAGTCAACGGGACCTCACCCTCGGGCAGCCCCAGCATTTT. The rearrangement uses TRBV23-1 and TRBJ1-5, with D perhaps matching TRBD1 (5 bases). TRBV23-1 is treated as an ORF (open reading frame) with a function not yet certain. Trimming stripped 2 bases from V and 7 bases from J, with 18 bases between. The CDR3 has 16 residues.

The gene calls are TRBV4-1 and TRBJ1-2, with TRBD1 as a possible D gene (5 bases). In germline, CDR1 is MGHRA, CDR2 YSYEKL. Trimming took off 1 base at V and 3 bases at J, with 9 bases between the two ends. This CDR3 region has 14 residues. The CDR3 DNA is TGCGCCAGCAGCCAAGGGGGCTATGACTATGGCTACACCTTC. This sequence encodes CASSQGGYDYGYTF.